These 10 T cell receptor beta chains share one sample of origin, sequenced in a study of blood T cell repertoires in COVID-19. Generated by immunoSEQ multiplex PCR, the TCRdb table keeps only in-frame clones and is missing some. The sample has about 170,000 clones; approximately 84% are singletons. The specimen was peripheral blood. These receptors were collected from a man aged 35 to 55 who had recovered from COVID-19.

The chain combines TRBV7-2 with TRBJ2-3, with 7 bases that match TRBD2. The CDR3 consists of 14 residues. Germline V gene lookup returns CDR1 SGHTA and CDR2 FQGNSA. Losses at the gene ends were 3 bases for V and 3 bases for J; bases not matched to a gene: 3. The CDR3 reads CASSFQAGTDTQYF. The CDR3 nucleotides are TGTGCCAGCAGCTTCCAAGCGGGGACAGATACGCAGTATTTT.

The J gene is TRBJ2-7, the V gene TRBV13; 8 nucleotides match TRBD1. The V gene end was trimmed by 5 bases and the J gene end by 9 bases; junction bases not matched to a gene: 9. The CDR3 loop spans 13 amino acids. Per germline, CDR1 PRHDT and CDR2 FYEKMQ (reference sequence). The CDR3 sequence: CASSLGTGGVQYF. The DNA of the CDR3 is TGTGCCAGCAGCCTTGGGACAGGAGGGGTGCAGTACTTC.

This rearrangement joins TRBV30 to TRBJ2-1; 7 bases agree with TRBD2. The ends lost 4 bases at V and 2 bases at J; junction bases unmatched: 5. The germline V gene encodes CDR1 GTSNPN and CDR2 SVGIG (reference sequence). The CDR3 extends over 14 amino acids. The DNA for the CDR3 is TGTGCCTGGATGATTGCGGGAGCCTACAATGAGCAGTTCTTC. As protein: CAWMIAGAYNEQFF.

J is TRBJ2-3 and V is TRBV7-9, with TRBD2 identical over 11 bases. V lost 5 bases to trimming and J lost 9 bases; unmatched junction nucleotides: 7. Per germline, CDR1 SEHNR and CDR2 FQNEAQ (reference sequence). The length of the CDR3 is 14 residues. DNA of the CDR3: TGTGCCAGCAGCGGTCTAGCGGGGGGTGGCACGCAGTATTTT. Its translation is CASSGLAGGGTQYF.

The rearrangement joins TRBV30 to TRBJ2-5; 8 nucleotides match TRBD2. Germline V lookup: CDR1 GTSNPN, CDR2 SVGIG (reference sequence). V was clipped by 4 bases and J by 5 bases; unmatched bases: 18. The CDR3 runs 17 residues. The CDR3 DNA follows: TGTGCCTGGAAAGCGGTTTCGTCTAGCGGGTTCCGGGAGACCCAGTACTTC. Protein product: CAWKAVSSSGFRETQYF.

The gene calls are TRBV7-9 and TRBJ2-1; 9 bases line up with TRBD2. The CDR3 covers 15 residues. CDR1 is SEHNR, CDR2 FQNEAQ, per germline (reference sequence). V lost 2 bases, J lost 8 bases, and 7 bases stayed unmatched. The CDR3: CASSLRSAGGDEQFF. For the CDR3, the DNA is TGTGCCAGCAGCTTAAGGTCCGCGGGAGGGGATGAGCAGTTCTTC.

The chain joins TRBV4-2 to TRBJ2-7; weak D call: TRBD1 (5 bases). The V and J ends lost 0 bases and 2 bases respectively, with 11 bases between them. This CDR3 contains 15 residues. The germline V gene encodes CDR1 LGHNA and CDR2 YNFKEQ. In DNA, the CDR3 is TGTGCCAGCAGCCAAGATCTCCAGGGCCCCTACGAGCAGTACTTC. Encoded protein: CASSQDLQGPYEQYF.

The V gene is TRBV19, the J gene TRBJ1-1; TRBD1 aligns across 8 bases. Germline CDR1 LNHDA, CDR2 SQIVND (reference sequence). Germline trimming cut 6 bases from V and 11 bases from J; bases unmatched to any gene: 11. The CDR3 has 13 residues. The CDR3 sequence is CASSTGQGTRAFF. DNA of the CDR3: TGTGCCAGTAGCACAGGACAGGGCACTCGGGCTTTCTTT.

This clone occurred once. The chain couples TRBV29-1 to TRBJ2-1; no clear D gene. The V end lost 7 bases, the J end lost 5 bases, and 6 bases lay between the germline ends. The germline V gene encodes CDR1 SQVTM and CDR2 ANQGSEA. This CDR3 has 10 amino acids. CDR3 sequence: CSGGNNEQFF. DNA for the CDR3: TGCAGCGGCGGAAACAATGAGCAGTTCTTC.

This rearrangement joins TRBV3-1 (or the pseudogene TRBV3-2) to TRBJ1-3, with TRBD1 matching over 8 bases. Germline CDR1 LGHDT, CDR2 YNNKEL (reference sequence). Trimming took 0 bases from V and 6 from J; bases not matched to a gene: 4. This CDR3 region has 15 residues. DNA for the CDR3: TGTGCCAGCAGCCAAGATATGACAGGGGTAAACACCATATATTTT. Protein product: CASSQDMTGVNTIYF.